Each of the 32 T cell receptor beta chains below was sequenced from the same sample in a study of blood T cell repertoires in COVID-19. The assay was immunoSEQ multiplex PCR, and TCRdb's table has in-frame clones only and misses some. This table holds 280,000 or so clones, approximately 84% found once. The sample was peripheral blood. These receptors were collected from a woman in her 30s who had recovered from COVID-19.

This clone occurred a few times. CDR3 nucleotide sequence: TGTGCCACCAGCATCCGGGGGGTGAACACCGGGGAGCTGTTTTTT. This gives the protein CATSIRGVNTGELFF. This chain uses TRBV15 with TRBJ2-2; 7 nucleotides agree with TRBD2. The germline gives CDR1 LNHNV, CDR2 YYDKDF (reference sequence). This CDR3 contains 15 residues. The V gene end was trimmed by 4 bases and the J gene end by 1 base; junction bases not matched to a gene: 3.

The rearrangement uses TRBV25-1 and TRBJ2-5; 7 positions match TRBD1. The CDR3 spans 15 residues. Trimming took 3 bases from V and 5 from J; bases not matched to a gene: 9. Per germline, CDR1 MGHDK and CDR2 SYGVNS. Written as DNA, the CDR3 is TGTGCCAGCAGTGAGTTTCTAGGGGGCGCCGAGACCCAGTACTTC. Translated: CASSEFLGGAETQYF.

This sequence joins TRBV18 and TRBJ1-6, with 7 bases that match TRBD1. This CDR3 contains 16 residues. From germline, CDR1 is KGHSH and CDR2 LQKENI. V was pared by 4 bases and J by 5 bases, with 8 bases of the junction left unmatched. The CDR3 reads CASSREQGTNNSPLHF. The CDR3 DNA is TGTGCCAGCTCACGAGAACAGGGGACGAATAATTCACCCCTCCACTTT.

J is TRBJ1-2 and V is TRBV29-1; 8 bases align to TRBD1. Germline V gene data show CDR1 as SQVTM and CDR2 as ANQGSEA. The CDR3 covers 14 residues. V shed 7 bases, J shed 4 bases, and the junction held 11 bases outside the gene matches. The CDR3 is CSDLGQGATYGYTF. As DNA, the CDR3 is TGCAGCGACCTCGGACAGGGAGCCACCTATGGCTACACCTTC.

In the case of this clone: Compared with germline, one end of the junction differs, possibly owing to a read error. The chain links TRBV7-7 to TRBJ2-7, with D tentatively TRBD1 (6 bases). The CDR3 has 13 residues. Germline V gene data show CDR1 as SSHAT and CDR2 as FNYEAQ (reference sequence). Here the CDR3 reads CASSLDTGSEQYF. The CDR3 bases are TGTGCTAGCAGCTTAGACACAGGGTCCGAGCAGTACTTC.

The CDR3 coding sequence is TGTGCCAGCAGTGATAAGGGCCTAGCGACCAACGAGCAGTACTTC. Translation: CASSDKGLATNEQYF. The V gene is TRBV2, the J gene TRBJ2-7; possibly TRBD2 for D (6 bases). Trimming left V 3 bases short and J 5 bases short, with 17 bases between. Germline V CDR1 and CDR2: SNHLY, FYNNEI. The CDR3 contains 15 residues.

The chain employs TRBV5-1 and TRBJ2-5; 15 positions match TRBD2. The germline gives CDR1 SGHRS, CDR2 YFSETQ. Losses at the gene ends were 0 bases for V and 2 bases for J; bases not matched to a gene: 8. There are 19 residues in the CDR3. The DNA for the CDR3 is TGCGCCAGCAGCTTGGGCCCCCTGGGACTAGCGGGGGGACAAGAGACCCAGTACTTC. Encoded protein: CASSLGPLGLAGGQETQYF. Combining the CDR3 with reference TRBV5-1 and TRBJ2-5 gives the whole variable domain KAGVTQTPRYLIKTRGQQVTLSCSPISGHRSVSWYQQTPGQGLQFLFEYFSETQRNKGNFPGRFSGRQFSNSRSEMNVSTLELGDSALYLCASSLGPLGLAGGQETQYFGPGTRLLVL.

This clone has just one count. The chain couples TRBV5-4 to TRBJ1-2, with D possibly matching TRBD1 (5 bases). CDR3 length: 14 residues. CDR1 is SGHNT and CDR2 is YYREEE in the germline V gene (reference sequence). The V and J ends lost 1 base and 7 bases respectively, with 14 bases between them. CDR3 protein: CASSLRYGARGYTF. The CDR3 DNA follows: TGTGCCAGCAGCTTGAGGTATGGGGCGCGTGGCTACACCTTC.

The chain carries TRBV7-2 and TRBJ1-4; D not resolved. Germline V gives CDR1 SGHTA, CDR2 FQGNSA. The CDR3 has 15 residues. With 3 bases removed from V and 4 bases from J, the gap between germline ends came to 12 bases. The CDR3 protein is CASSFMSPLNEKLFF. CDR3 nucleotide sequence: TGTGCCAGCAGCTTTATGTCTCCCCTTAATGAAAAACTGTTTTTT.

This clone was found once. The rearrangement uses TRBV9 and TRBJ1-3; unclear D gene. With 3 bases removed from V and 4 bases from J, the gap between germline ends came to 11 bases. This CDR3 comprises 14 residues. The V gene's germline CDR1 is SGDLS and CDR2 YYNGEE. CDR3 in amino acids: CASSETSGGNTIYF. The CDR3 DNA is TGTGCCAGCAGCGAAACTTCGGGAGGAAACACCATATATTTT.

The chain is built from TRBV6-6 and TRBJ2-2; D not certain. Trimming took off 6 bases at V and 2 bases at J, with 10 bases between the two ends. Germline loops: CDR1 MNHNY, CDR2 SVGAGI (reference sequence). This CDR3 has 14 amino acids. Here the CDR3 reads CASRSAANTGELFF. The CDR3 DNA sequence: TGTGCCAGCAGGAGCGCTGCAAACACCGGGGAGCTGTTTTTT.

This chain joins TRBV10-2 and TRBJ2-1; 9 nucleotides agree with TRBD2. CDR3 length: 16 residues. The V segment lost 3 bases and the J segment 3 bases; nucleotides outside the gene matches: 6. Germline V lookup: CDR1 WSHSY, CDR2 SAAADI. The CDR3 bases are TGCGCCAGCAGTGATACTTTAGCGGGGGACTACAATGAGCAGTTCTTC. It encodes CASSDTLAGDYNEQFF.

In nucleotides, the CDR3 is TGTGCCACCAGTGACCCCGCTAGCGGACACAATGAGCAGTTCTTC. This codes for CATSDPASGHNEQFF. This rearrangement joins TRBV24-1 to TRBJ2-1; TRBD2 matches at 7 bases. CDR1 and CDR2 from the germline V gene are KGHDR and SFDVKD. With 4 bases clipped from V and 5 bases from J, the junction kept 7 bases outside the gene matches. The CDR3 covers 15 residues.

In regard to this clone: The identical CDR3 is also encoded by other nucleotide sequences in the sample. The gene calls are TRBV5-1 and TRBJ2-7, with D uncertain. The germline gives CDR1 SGHRS, CDR2 YFSETQ. This CDR3 is built from 11 residues. Trimming removed 3 bases at V and 2 bases at J, with 3 bases between. CDR3 in amino acids: CASSSAYEQYF. CDR3 in DNA: TGCGCCAGCAGCTCCGCCTACGAGCAGTACTTC. Full variable domain (rest looked up from reference TRBV5-1 and TRBJ2-7): KAGVTQTPRYLIKTRGQQVTLSCSPISGHRSVSWYQQTPGQGLQFLFEYFSETQRNKGNFPGRFSGRQFSNSRSEMNVSTLELGDSALYLCASSSAYEQYFGPGTRLTVT.

This chain connects TRBV3-1 (or the pseudogene TRBV3-2) to TRBJ1-2; tentative D call: TRBD1 (6 bases). Germline V gives CDR1 LGHDT, CDR2 YNNKEL (reference sequence). V lost 3 bases and J 8 bases, leaving 16 bases between the germline ends. CDR3 size: 14 residues. In DNA, the CDR3 is TGTGCCAGCAGCCAGGGCAGGGGTGTAGGAGGCTACACCTTC. It encodes CASSQGRGVGGYTF.

V and J are TRBV14 and TRBJ2-5; no firm D call. Trimming shortened V by 4 bases and J by 1 base, and 4 bases separated the two germline ends. CDR1 is SGHDN and CDR2 is FVKESK in the germline V gene. This CDR3 contains 12 residues. The DNA of the CDR3 is TGTGCCAGCAGCCCCTCCCAAGAGACCCAGTACTTC. This sequence encodes CASSPSQETQYF.

The chain carries TRBV7-2 and TRBJ2-3, with D uncertain. Trimming shortened V by 3 bases and J by 6 bases, and 13 bases separated the two germline ends. The CDR3 loop spans 14 amino acids. Germline V gene data show CDR1 as SGHTA and CDR2 as FQGNSA. CDR3 in amino acids: CASSFLPVLDTQYF. CDR3 DNA sequence: TGTGCCAGCAGCTTTCTCCCGGTGCTCGATACGCAGTATTTT. Filled out from reference TRBV7-2 and TRBJ2-3, the complete variable domain reads GAGVSQSPSNKVTEKGKDVELRCDPISGHTALYWYRQSLGQGLEFLIYFQGNSAPDKSGLPSDRFSAERTGGSVSTLTIQRTQQEDSAVYLCASSFLPVLDTQYFGPGTRLTVL.

The rearrangement joins TRBV9 to TRBJ1-2, with a tentative D call TRBD1 (6 bases). Germline values: CDR1 SGDLS, CDR2 YYNGEE. V was cut by 5 bases and J by 6 bases, with 14 bases left in between. This CDR3 has 13 residues. CDR3 coding DNA: TGTGCCAGCAGTCGCCAGGGGAGTGATGGCTACACCTTC. It is translated as CASSRQGSDGYTF.

CDR3 region: CASSWRGMSETQYF. The DNA for the CDR3 is TGTGCCAGCAGCTGGAGAGGTATGTCCGAGACCCAGTACTTC. This chain links TRBV3-1 (or the pseudogene TRBV3-2) with TRBJ2-5; D is undetermined. The CDR3 loop spans 14 amino acids. V lost 5 bases and J 5 bases, leaving 15 bases between the germline ends. Germline CDR1 and CDR2: LGHDT and YNNKEL (reference sequence).

The rearrangement joins TRBV7-9 to TRBJ2-7; 7 nucleotides match TRBD2. The V gene's germline CDR1 is SEHNR and CDR2 FQNEAQ (reference sequence). V was pared by 1 base and J by 2 bases, with 5 bases of the junction left unmatched. This CDR3 region has 15 residues. CDR3 amino acids: CASSLEAGRTYEQYF. CDR3 coding DNA: TGTGCCAGCAGCTTAGAAGCGGGAAGGACCTACGAGCAGTACTTC.

This chain links TRBV29-1 with TRBJ2-1; D is possibly TRBD2 (5 bases). This CDR3 is built from 12 residues. V dropped 5 bases and J dropped 9 bases, with 14 bases sitting between them. Looked up from germline, CDR1 is SQVTM and CDR2 is ANQGSEA. CDR3 in amino acids: CSVLGPRGEQFF. CDR3 sequence (DNA): TGCAGCGTTCTCGGACCCCGGGGTGAGCAGTTCTTC.

V gene TRBV2 combines with J gene TRBJ1-1, with D possibly being TRBD1 (6 bases). The germline V gene encodes CDR1 SNHLY and CDR2 FYNNEI. V gave up 6 bases and J gave up 11 bases, with 13 bases separating them. The CDR3 extends over 11 amino acids. DNA for the CDR3: TGTGCCAGCAGGCGACAGGTCGGGGCTTTCTTT. It yields the protein CASRRQVGAFF.

V usage is TRBV7-2 and J usage is TRBJ2-2; D is uncertain. CDR1 is SGHTA, CDR2 FQGNSA, per germline. V lost 3 bases and J lost 9, with 11 bases in between. The CDR3 totals 13 residues. The CDR3 loop is CASSLATVRELFF. The CDR3 coding sequence is TGTGCCAGCAGCTTGGCTACAGTCCGGGAGCTGTTTTTT.

The V and J genes are TRBV19 and TRBJ2-2, with a weak D call TRBD1 (6 bases). The CDR3 contains 16 residues. Germline lookup yields CDR1 LNHDA and CDR2 SQIVND (reference sequence). The V end was cut by 6 bases, the J end by 7 bases, with 21 bases between. The CDR3 here is CASSATGPGLIGELFF. For the CDR3, the DNA is TGTGCCAGTAGCGCCACAGGGCCGGGTTTGATCGGGGAGCTGTTTTTT.

This clone occurred once. The rearrangement uses TRBV7-2 and TRBJ2-1; TRBD1 agrees at 7 bases. The CDR3 has 15 residues. V dropped 2 bases and J dropped 2; count of bases not matched to a gene: 3. Germline V lookup: CDR1 SGHTA, CDR2 FQGNSA. The CDR3 nucleotides are TGTGCCAGCAGCTTATCACAGGGGCCCTACAATGAGCAGTTCTTC. Its translation is CASSLSQGPYNEQFF.

This clone was counted a few times. V gene TRBV5-1 combines with J gene TRBJ1-1; no firm D call. V was pared by 4 bases and J by 0 bases, with 13 bases between. The germline V gene has CDR1 SGHRS and CDR2 YFSETQ. The CDR3 covers 15 residues. In DNA form, the CDR3 reads TGCGCCAGCAGCGGAAAGGTGCGGATGAACACTGAAGCTTTCTTT. Translation: CASSGKVRMNTEAFF.

V and J are TRBV2 and TRBJ1-4; 10 positions match TRBD1. CDR3 length: 13 amino acids. Germline loops: CDR1 SNHLY, CDR2 FYNNEI. Germline trimming cut 4 bases from V and 7 bases from J; bases unmatched to any gene: 0. The CDR3 DNA follows: TGTGCCAGCAGTGGGGACAGGGGTGAAAAACTGTTTTTT. This translates into CASSGDRGEKLFF.

The chain has TRBV5-6 and TRBJ2-1; TRBD1 aligns across 11 bases. CDR3 length: 16 residues. CDR1 SGHDT and CDR2 YYEEEE come from the germline V gene. With V trimmed by 0 bases and J by 8 bases, 7 bases remained unmatched. CDR3 sequence reads: CASSLVDRGLTDEQFF. CDR3 nucleotide sequence: TGTGCCAGCAGCTTGGTGGACAGGGGGCTAACGGATGAGCAGTTCTTC.

The chain combines TRBV27 with TRBJ2-7; D call uncertain. Looked up from germline, CDR1 is MNHEY and CDR2 is SMNVEV (reference sequence). CDR3 length: 11 residues. Between the trimmed V and J ends, which lost 2 bases and 9 bases, there was a span of 8 bases. The DNA for the CDR3 is TGTGCCAGCAGTTTAGGTGAGCGGCAGTACTTC. Its translation: CASSLGERQYF.

The V gene is TRBV7-8, the J gene TRBJ1-3; D call uncertain. V lost 7 bases and J lost 4, with 14 bases in between. This CDR3 comprises 14 residues. The germline gives CDR1 SGHVS, CDR2 FQNEAQ. The CDR3 region has the DNA TGTGCCAGCACCCTCTTTGAGGGCGGAAACACCATATATTTT. Residues: CASTLFEGGNTIYF.

The rearrangement uses TRBV5-4 and TRBJ2-7; 7 bases fit TRBD2. The CDR3 runs to 13 residues. Per the germline V gene, CDR1 is SGHNT and CDR2 is YYREEE (reference sequence). The ends lost 4 bases at V and 4 bases at J; junction bases unmatched: 5. The chain's CDR3 is CASSPGLVYEQYF. The CDR3 DNA reads TGTGCCAGCAGCCCCGGACTAGTGTACGAGCAGTACTTC.

The rearrangement uses TRBV7-9 and TRBJ2-7; TRBD2 aligns across 9 bases. The CDR3 has 15 residues. V trimming: 1 base; J trimming: 7 bases; junction bases outside the gene matches: 8. Germline V gene sequence: CDR1 SEHNR, CDR2 FQNEAQ (reference sequence). The CDR3: CASSLVGLAGIEQYF. The DNA for the CDR3 is TGTGCCAGCAGCTTAGTTGGTCTAGCGGGGATAGAGCAGTACTTC.